This TCR beta chain was sequenced in a study of shared clonotypes between healthy human individuals. Study-level points and caveats: Non-shared clonotypes showed lower generation probabilities than clonotypes common to all four donors.

V dropped 5 bases and J dropped 5 bases, with 15 bases sitting between them. Looked up from germline, CDR1 is GTSNPN and CDR2 is SVGIG (reference sequence). The CDR3 contains 13 residues. Measured with immunoSEQ multiplex PCR; TCRdb has only the in-frame clones, and not every one. The repertoire includes about 1,800,000 clones, approximately 94% of them detected once, and 1% to 1.5% sits in the top ten. Naive CD8 populations comprised CD45RO-negative cells positively selected for CCR7, excluding terminally differentiated effector memory CD45RA+ cells. In the case of this clone: No antigen is known for it.

Sequenced input: naive CD8+ T cells sorted from blood. This clonotype was obtained from a young man in good health. V usage is TRBV30 and J usage is TRBJ1-1; tentative D call: TRBD1 (6 bases). CDR3 DNA sequence: TGTGCCTGGGAGCGTGGGGGGGCAACTGAAGCTTTCTTT. Translation gives CAWERGGATEAFF. Full variable domain (missing parts from reference TRBV30 and TRBJ1-1): SQTIHQWPATLVQPVGSPLSLECTVEGTSNPNLYWYRQAAGRGLQLLFYSVGIGQISSEVPQNLSASRPQDRQFILSSKKLLLSDSGFYLCAWERGGATEAFFGQGTRLTVV.